This is a list of T cell receptor beta chains from one sample in a study of cytomegalovirus exposure and HLA in healthy donors. Sequencing was performed with immunoSEQ multiplex PCR; in TCRdb, only in-frame clones are kept and a portion is missing. The data contain roughly 220,000 clones, approximately 88% of them singletons. Sequencing was done on a sample of PBMCs. Every receptor here comes from a woman in her 30s in good health and CMV-seropositive. Both conserved end residues are part of each CDR3. D genes are given only for firm matches. The size field is filled for only some rows; it gives once, few, many or a size class.

abundance,v_gene,j_gene,d_gene,CDR3nt,CDR3aa
.,TRBV29-1,TRBJ2-1,.,TGCAGCGTTGTGACCCCGGGGCACAATGAGCAGTTCTTC,CSVVTPGHNEQFF
.,TRBV30,TRBJ2-1,TRBD2,TGTGCCTGGAGGCATTCCGGGACTACTTGGAATGAGCAGTTCTTC,CAWRHSGTTWNEQFF
.,TRBV27,TRBJ2-3,.,TGTGCCAGCAGCCCCGGGTCTGGTGGGCAGTATTTT,CASSPGSGGQYF
.,TRBV5-6,TRBJ2-7,.,TGTGCCAGCAGCTGGGGAAAGGGGGCCTACGAGCAGTACTTC,CASSWGKGAYEQYF
.,TRBV29-1,TRBJ2-1,TRBD2,TGCAGCGTTGAGGGACTAGCGGGAGTCTACAATGAGCAGTTCTTC,CSVEGLAGVYNEQFF
.,TRBV25-1,TRBJ2-7,TRBD1,TGTGCCAGCAGAAATGACAGGGGCGTCTCCCTATACGAGCAGTACTTC,CASRNDRGVSLYEQYF
.,TRBV27,TRBJ2-7,.,TGTGCCAGCAGTTTATCAATAAGGGGTACCCCCTACGAGCAGTACTTC,CASSLSIRGTPYEQYF
.,TRBV5-4,TRBJ1-4,TRBD1,TGTGCCAGCAGCCCCGCACAGGGGGGTAATGAAAAACTGTTTTTT,CASSPAQGGNEKLFF
.,TRBV2,TRBJ1-5,TRBD1,TGTGCCACTGGGGACAGCTTCAATCAGCCCCAGCATTTT,CATGDSFNQPQHF
.,TRBV5-4,TRBJ1-2,.,TGTGCCAGCAGCTTGGATTCAGGGTTTGGCTACACCTTC,CASSLDSGFGYTF
few,TRBV30,TRBJ1-2,.,TGTGCCTGGAGTGGGGACACCTTCTATGGCTACACCTTC,CAWSGDTFYGYTF
.,TRBV4-3,TRBJ2-1,.,TGCGCCAGCAGCCAAGATCAAGGTGAGGCGGGTGAGCAGTTCTTC,CASSQDQGEAGEQFF
.,TRBV20-1,TRBJ2-1,TRBD2,TGCAGTGCTCGGGGGGGAGCGCAGTTCTTC,CSARGGAQFF
.,TRBV27,TRBJ2-2,TRBD2,TGTGCCAGCAGTCCAACTAGCGGGGGGAACACCGGGGAGCTGTTTTTT,CASSPTSGGNTGELFF
.,TRBV6-6,TRBJ2-5,TRBD2,TGTGCCAGCAACGGACTAGCGGCTTGGGAGACCCAGTACTTC,CASNGLAAWETQYF
.,TRBV7-9,TRBJ2-7,TRBD1,TGTGCCAGCAGCCCCCGGGACAGACACTACGAGCAGTACTTC,CASSPRDRHYEQYF
.,TRBV6-1,TRBJ2-1,.,TGTGCCAGCAGTGAGAGGTGGAATGAGCAGTTCTTC,CASSERWNEQFF
.,TRBV6-5,TRBJ2-2,.,TGTGCCAGCAACCACAGGGTCCCCCCCACCGGGGAGCTGTTTTTT,CASNHRVPPTGELFF
few,TRBV6-4,TRBJ2-5,.,TGTGCCAGCAGTGACTCGGACGGAGAGACCCAGTACTTC,CASSDSDGETQYF
.,TRBV7-3,TRBJ1-1,.,TGTGCCAGCAGCTCAAACAGAGAGAACACTGAAGCTTTCTTT,CASSSNRENTEAFF
.,TRBV5-1,TRBJ1-2,.,TGCGCCAGCAGCTTGGATAACTATGGCTACACCTTC,CASSLDNYGYTF
.,TRBV27,TRBJ2-2,.,TGTGCCAGCAGCCCCATGCCCAGGATCAACACCGGGGAGCTGTTTTTT,CASSPMPRINTGELFF